The 14 T cell receptor beta chains given below trace back to one sample, sequenced in a study. Bulk TCR libraries were prepared using a modified SMART protocol. TCRdb recomputed calls from the 5' RACE reads with MiXCR, one row per CDR3 protein. The sample consists of 150 to 200 distinct CDR3 sequences, around 6.6% of them appearing once. Sequences were derived from gluten tetramer+ CD4+ T cells from blood or duodenal biopsy (not recorded which); whether cultured is not recorded, sampled while untreated, on a gluten-free diet, or during gluten challenge (not recorded which). These receptors came from a male donor with celiac disease.

This clonotype is large (0.1 to 1%) in the sample. The chain uses TRBV5-6 and TRBJ2-1; D gene unclear. Trimming cost V 0 bases and J 7 bases, with 5 bases left between them. The CDR3 totals 12 residues. Germline V gene lookup returns CDR1 SGHDT and CDR2 YYEEEE. As DNA, the CDR3 is TGTGCCAGCAGCTTGGGATTAAATGAGCAGTTCTTC. It codes for CASSLGLNEQFF.

Within the sample, this clonotype is hyperexpanded (1% or more). The V gene is TRBV9, the J gene TRBJ2-1; a weak D match, TRBD1 (5 bases). The V end lost 0 bases, the J end lost 5 bases, and 12 bases lay between the germline ends. CDR3 length: 15 residues. Germline lookup yields CDR1 SGDLS and CDR2 YYNGEE. CDR3 sequence: CASSVVQGLDNEQFF. CDR3 DNA: TGTGCCAGCAGCGTAGTGCAGGGCCTAGACAATGAGCAGTTCTTC. The full variable domain, rest sourced from reference TRBV9 and TRBJ2-1, is DSGVTQTPKHLITATGQRVTLRCSPRSGDLSVYWYQQSLDQGLQFLIQYYNGEERAKGNILERFSAQQFPDLHSELNLSSLELGDSALYFCASSVVQGLDNEQFFGPGTRLTVL.

J is TRBJ1-3 and V is TRBV4-1; 8 bases line up with TRBD1. V was clipped by 3 bases and J by 8 bases; unmatched bases: 6. The V gene's germline CDR1 is MGHRA and CDR2 YSYEKL. The CDR3 has 14 amino acids. CDR3 in DNA: TGCGCCAGCAGCCACCCACAGACAGGGGACACCATATATTTT. It translates to CASSHPQTGDTIYF.

The chain couples TRBV20-1 to TRBJ1-2; tentatively, D is TRBD1 (6 bases). The V and J ends lost 3 bases and 2 bases respectively, with 10 bases between them. This CDR3 spans 13 amino acids. Germline CDR1 DFQATT, CDR2 SNEGSKA (reference sequence). The CDR3 here is CSASLGGNYGYTF. The CDR3 DNA is TGCAGTGCTAGTCTGGGGGGCAACTATGGCTACACCTTC.

This clonotype is termed hyperexpanded. The chain couples TRBV29-1 to TRBJ2-2, with a tentative D call TRBD1 (7 bases). This CDR3 region has 16 residues. V was cut by 4 bases and J by 6 bases, with 21 bases left in between. CDR1 and CDR2 from the germline V gene are SQVTM and ANQGSEA. DNA for the CDR3: TGCAGCGTTGGCGCCCTCGCGGAGGGGGCGGCCGGGGAGCTGTTTTTT. Amino acid sequence: CSVGALAEGAAGELFF.

This clonotype is labeled as hyperexpanded. The chain recombines TRBV20-1 with TRBJ2-1; 7 bases match TRBD2. Germline lookup yields CDR1 DFQATT and CDR2 SNEGSKA (reference sequence). The CDR3 has 15 residues. The V segment lost 1 base and the J segment 10 bases; nucleotides outside the gene matches: 13. The CDR3 bases are TGCAGTGCTAGAGGGCTGGGGGGGGGAGCAGGAGAGCAGTTCTTC. Protein: CSARGLGGGAGEQFF.

By share, this clonotype ranks as hyperexpanded (1% or more). This chain joins TRBV5-1 and TRBJ1-3; the D is unclear. From germline, CDR1 is SGHRS and CDR2 YFSETQ. Trimming removed 2 bases at V and 4 bases at J, with 13 bases between. The CDR3 is made up of 15 amino acids. The CDR3: CASSFLPGAGNTIYF. The CDR3 DNA reads TGCGCCAGCAGCTTTCTCCCCGGAGCAGGAAACACCATATATTTT.

By proportion, this clonotype is hyperexpanded. The chain employs TRBV4-2 and TRBJ2-7, with TRBD1 matching over 7 bases. V gave up 1 base and J gave up 13 bases; unmatched junction bases: 10. CDR1 LGHNA and CDR2 YNFKEQ come from the germline V gene. The CDR3 has 13 residues. CDR3 sequence: CASSQGQGTSSYF. In DNA form, the CDR3 reads TGTGCCAGCAGCCAAGGACAGGGTACGAGCAGCTACTTC.

This clonotype is large. V is TRBV7-2 and J is TRBJ2-3; D is unclear. The CDR3 runs to 15 residues. The ends were cut back, 4 bases at V and 0 bases at J, with 11 bases in the middle. Germline V gene sequence: CDR1 SGHTA, CDR2 FQGNSA. The CDR3 region is CASSYRAMSTDTQYF. In nucleotides, the CDR3 is TGTGCCAGCAGCTATAGAGCCATGAGCACAGATACGCAGTATTTT. Full variable domain (missing parts from reference TRBV7-2 and TRBJ2-3): GAGVSQSPSNKVTEKGKDVELRCDPISGHTALYWYRQSLGQGLEFLIYFQGNSAPDKSGLPSDRFSAERTGGSVSTLTIQRTQQEDSAVYLCASSYRAMSTDTQYFGPGTRLTVL.

By share, this clonotype counts as medium-sized. V usage is TRBV7-3 and J usage is TRBJ2-1, with TRBD1 matching over 8 bases. The CDR3 is 15 residues long. The V and J ends lost 4 bases and 4 bases, in that order; junction bases with no gene match: 6. The germline gives CDR1 SGHTA, CDR2 FQGTGA. As DNA, the CDR3 is TGTGCCAGCAGCTCCGGACAGGGAGCTTACAATGAGCAGTTCTTC. Its protein product is CASSSGQGAYNEQFF.

Judged by abundance, this clonotype is large. The chain uses TRBV7-2 and TRBJ2-5, with D unresolved. CDR1 and CDR2 from the germline V gene are SGHTA and FQGNSA. This CDR3 is built from 13 residues. Trimming cost V 2 bases and J 5 bases, with 9 bases left between them. The chain's CDR3 is CASSLRSSETQYF. Written as DNA, the CDR3 is TGTGCCAGCAGCTTACGGTCCTCGGAGACCCAGTACTTC.

By share, this clonotype counts as large. The chain has TRBV7-3 and TRBJ2-3; unclear D gene. Germline V gene data show CDR1 as SGHTA and CDR2 as FQGTGA. The CDR3 runs to 13 residues. Deletions cut 4 bases from V and 5 bases from J, with 10 bases between. DNA of the CDR3: TGTGCCAGCAGCTGGCGCGGTCAAGATACGCAGTATTTT. Translating it yields CASSWRGQDTQYF.

In its sample, this clonotype is large. This chain joins TRBV19 and TRBJ1-1, with 11 bases identical to TRBD1. The germline V gene encodes CDR1 LNHDA and CDR2 SQIVND (reference sequence). The CDR3 has 14 amino acids. Losses at the gene ends were 5 bases for V and 6 bases for J; bases not matched to a gene: 5. DNA of the CDR3: TGTGCCAGTAGTCAAGGACAGGGGGCGGCTGAAGCTTTCTTT. Translated: CASSQGQGAAEAFF.

By its share, this clonotype is large. V is TRBV7-2 and J is TRBJ2-1, with D possibly matching TRBD2 (5 bases). Germline V lookup: CDR1 SGHTA, CDR2 FQGNSA. The V and J ends lost 2 bases and 6 bases respectively, with 11 bases between them. The CDR3 sequence is 14 residues long. The CDR3 DNA reads TGTGCCAGCAGCTTAAGCTTTAGCGCCAATGAGCAGTTCTTC. It specifies CASSLSFSANEQFF.